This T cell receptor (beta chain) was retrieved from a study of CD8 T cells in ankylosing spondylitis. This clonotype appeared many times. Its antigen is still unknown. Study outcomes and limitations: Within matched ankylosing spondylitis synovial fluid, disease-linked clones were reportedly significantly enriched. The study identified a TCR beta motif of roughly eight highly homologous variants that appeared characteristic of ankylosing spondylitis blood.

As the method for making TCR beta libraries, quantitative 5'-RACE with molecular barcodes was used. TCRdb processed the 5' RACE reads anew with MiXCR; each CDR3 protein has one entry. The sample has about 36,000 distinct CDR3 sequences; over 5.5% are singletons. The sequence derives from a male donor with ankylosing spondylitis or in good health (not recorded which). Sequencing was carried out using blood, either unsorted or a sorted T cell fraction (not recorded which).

CDR3 in DNA: TGCGCCAGCAGCACGGGGCCCTTGGGGACAGTTCGAGTAGGCGCTTTCTTT. It translates to CASSTGPLGTVRVGAFF. J is TRBJ1-1 and V is TRBV5-1, with TRBD1 matching 7 bases. The length of the CDR3 is 17 residues. V lost 4 bases to trimming and J lost 11 bases; unmatched junction nucleotides: 23. The germline gives CDR1 SGHRS, CDR2 YFSETQ.